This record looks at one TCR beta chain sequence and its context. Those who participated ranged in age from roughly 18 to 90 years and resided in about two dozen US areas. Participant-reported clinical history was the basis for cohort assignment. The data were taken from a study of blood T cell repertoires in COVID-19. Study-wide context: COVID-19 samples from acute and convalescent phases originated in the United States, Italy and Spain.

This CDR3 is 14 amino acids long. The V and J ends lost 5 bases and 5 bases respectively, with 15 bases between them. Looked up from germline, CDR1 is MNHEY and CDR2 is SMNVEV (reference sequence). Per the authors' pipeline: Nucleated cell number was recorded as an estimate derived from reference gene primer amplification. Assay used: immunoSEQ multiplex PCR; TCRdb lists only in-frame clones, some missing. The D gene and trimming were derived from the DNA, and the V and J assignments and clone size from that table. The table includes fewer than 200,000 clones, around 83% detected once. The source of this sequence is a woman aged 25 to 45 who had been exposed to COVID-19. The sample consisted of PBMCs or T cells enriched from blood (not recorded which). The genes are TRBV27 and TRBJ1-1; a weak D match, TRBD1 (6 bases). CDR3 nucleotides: TGTGCCAGCAGTCCGACAGGACTCTGGACTGAAGCTTTCTTT. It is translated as CASSPTGLWTEAFF.